This T cell receptor (beta chain) was recorded in a study of T cell clonotyping in hematopoietic cell transplantation. About the research overall: Recipient samples before transplant were obtained post-cytoreduction.

V was cut by 0 bases and J by 3 bases, with 4 bases left in between. CDR1 and CDR2 from the germline V gene are SGDLS and YYNGEE. The CDR3 is 13 residues long. Using immunoSEQ multiplex PCR, the repertoire was profiled, and TCRdb retains in-frame clones only, with some absent. Of some 36,000 clones in the sample, 85% to 95% were seen once. Comments on this clone: Its antigen is still unknown.

Whole-study findings and limits: Pathologically expanded recipient clonotypes increased progressively from day 30 to day 180 as diversity fell. Few recipient clonotypes overlapped donors; over 97% were de novo at given depth.

This sample's time point: recipient sample about 28 days before transplant, after cytoreduction. Source: peripheral blood mononuclear cells, taken before stem cell transplant. The chain has TRBV9 and TRBJ2-1; the D is unclear. The clonotype was recovered from a man aged 40-49 years with chronic myeloid leukemia. Some clones in this sample may be carry-over from other donors' samples. CDR3 residues: CASSVASYNEQFF. The CDR3 DNA reads TGTGCCAGCAGCGTAGCCAGCTACAATGAGCAGTTCTTC. The variable domain in full, completed from reference TRBV9 and TRBJ2-1, reads DSGVTQTPKHLITATGQRVTLRCSPRSGDLSVYWYQQSLDQGLQFLIQYYNGEERAKGNILERFSAQQFPDLHSELNLSSLELGDSALYFCASSVASYNEQFFGPGTRLTVL.